Presented here are 22 T cell receptor beta chains from one specimen sequenced in a study of T cells expressing NK-cell markers. No DNA is given; TCRdb re-called the 5' RACE reads and lists each CDR3 protein once. The sample yields around 260,000 distinct CDR3 sequences, of which the top ten take up roughly 4.2%. What was sequenced was blood T cells: a sorted CD56 or NKG2C T cell subset, CD4+ or CD8+ T cells, or bulk PBMC T cells (not recorded which). Receptor source: a woman aged 18-70 years in good health.

The gene calls are TRBV9 and TRBJ2-5; the TCRdb D gene call, TRBD1, has no DNA to confirm it. Per the germline V gene, CDR1 is SGDLS and CDR2 is YYNGEE. This CDR3 has 14 residues. CDR3 protein: CASSVEHSPTAQYF.

The chain employs TRBV12-3 or TRBV12-4 and TRBJ2-1; TCRdb lists TRBD1, though no DNA is available to test this call. The CDR3 runs to 15 residues. CDR3 sequence: CAILSPGVSSYEQFF.

The chain carries TRBV28 and TRBJ2-1; TCRdb's D call of TRBD1 is untestable without DNA. The CDR3 contains 13 residues. The germline V gene has CDR1 MDHEN and CDR2 SYDVKM. CDR3 protein: CASSTNLRQGQFF.

The chain uses TRBV2 and TRBJ2-7; TCRdb selects TRBD2, and the lack of DNA leaves this call unchecked. There are 14 residues in the CDR3. Germline assignment: CDR1 SNHLY and CDR2 FYNNEI. The CDR3 loop is CASNLAGGPYEQYF.

The chain is built from TRBV19 and TRBJ2-7; checking the TCRdb D call of TRBD1 is not possible without DNA. Germline V gene lookup returns CDR1 LNHDA and CDR2 SQIVND (reference sequence). This CDR3 spans 14 amino acids. CDR3 residues: CASSSRTGPYEQYF. Combining the CDR3 with reference TRBV19 and TRBJ2-7 gives the whole variable domain DGGITQSPKYLFRKEGQNVTLSCEQNLNHDAMYWYRQDPGQGLRLIYYSQIVNDFQKGDIAEGYSVSREKKESFPLTVTSAQKNPTAFYLCASSSRTGPYEQYFGPGTRLTVT.

The genes are TRBV6-2 or TRBV6-3 and TRBJ1-2; absent DNA, TCRdb's TRBD1 call cannot be checked. Germline V lookup: CDR1 MNHEY, CDR2 SVGEGT. CDR3 length equals 14 residues. This CDR3 reads CASSSGTGDFGYTF.

This chain links TRBV18 with TRBJ2-1. The CDR3 is 13 amino acids. Germline lookup yields CDR1 KGHSH and CDR2 LQKENI. The CDR3 protein is CASSPRLNNEQFF. Full variable domain (missing parts from reference TRBV18 and TRBJ2-1): NAGVMQNPRHLVRRRGQEARLRCSPMKGHSHVYWYRQLPEEGLKFMVYLQKENIIDESGMPKERFSAEFPKEGPSILRIQQVVRGDSAAYFCASSPRLNNEQFFGPGTRLTVL.

V is TRBV2 and J is TRBJ2-3; TCRdb picks TRBD1, but there is no DNA to check that call. The CDR3 totals 15 residues. Germline-derived CDR1 and CDR2 are SNHLY and FYNNEI. The CDR3 is CASTYRGRGTDTQYF.

The chain recombines TRBV7-9 with TRBJ2-4; TCRdb's D gene call, TRBD1, goes unchecked for lack of DNA. The germline CDR1 and CDR2 sequences are SEHNR and FQNEAQ (reference sequence). This CDR3 spans 14 amino acids. The CDR3 region is CASSRTGKGYIQYF.

The CDR3 spells CASSLGPQQGNTEAFF. The chain carries TRBV12-3 or TRBV12-4 and TRBJ1-1. There are 16 residues in the CDR3.

The chain is built from TRBV6-1 and TRBJ1-5; the D call from TCRdb, TRBD1, cannot be confirmed without DNA. CDR3 size: 17 residues. Per the germline V gene, CDR1 is MNHNS and CDR2 is SASEGT. CDR3 protein: CASSPPGQGTPNQPQHF.

The V call is TRBV5-1, the J call TRBJ2-5. CDR1 SGHRS and CDR2 YFSETQ come from the germline V gene. The CDR3 has 11 amino acids. CDR3 in amino acids: CASSLDVTQYF.

V and J are TRBV11-2 and TRBJ2-1; TCRdb selects TRBD2, and the lack of DNA leaves this call unchecked. The V gene's germline CDR1 is SGHAT and CDR2 FQNNGV. The CDR3 has 15 residues. CDR3 region: CASSLTSGREGEQFF.

The chain uses TRBV20-1 and TRBJ2-7; as DNA is missing, the TRBD1 call by TCRdb cannot be tested. The CDR3 runs to 12 residues. The V gene's germline CDR1 is DFQATT and CDR2 SNEGSKA (reference sequence). CDR3 loop: CSARETGNEQYF.

V usage is TRBV6-5 and J usage is TRBJ2-1; TCRdb selects TRBD2, and the lack of DNA leaves this call unchecked. The germline CDR1 and CDR2 sequences are MNHEY and SVGAGI. This CDR3 is built from 18 residues. CDR3 protein: CASSYSLARTSGVNEQFF.

The V call is TRBV6-1, the J call TRBJ1-4. The CDR3 has 14 residues. Germline loops: CDR1 MNHNS, CDR2 SASEGT. This CDR3 reads CASSEAQSGLELFF.

The chain carries TRBV14 and TRBJ2-2; checking the TCRdb D call of TRBD1 is not possible without DNA. The germline CDR1 and CDR2 sequences are SGHDN and FVKESK. This CDR3 spans 16 amino acids. The CDR3 region is CASSHVAGSGTGELFF. Using reference TRBV14 and TRBJ2-2 for the parts outside the CDR3, the full variable domain is EAGVTQFPSHSVIEKGQTVTLRCDPISGHDNLYWYRRVMGKEIKFLLHFVKESKQDESGMPNNRFLAERTGGTYSTLKVQPAELEDSGVYFCASSHVAGSGTGELFFGEGSRLTVL.

The CDR3 here is CSVRQPGQGAGELFF. The rearrangement joins TRBV29-1 to TRBJ2-2; checking the TCRdb D call of TRBD1 is not possible without DNA. The CDR3 has 15 amino acids. CDR1 SQVTM and CDR2 ANQGSEA come from the germline V gene.

The chain couples TRBV20-1 to TRBJ2-2. Germline-derived CDR1 and CDR2 are DFQATT and SNEGSKA (reference sequence). The CDR3 consists of 17 residues. The CDR3 is CSARGHTQRANTGELFF.

V and J are TRBV7-2 and TRBJ2-4; TCRdb names TRBD1, which stays unverified in the absence of DNA. The CDR3 has 15 amino acids. Germline lookup yields CDR1 SGHTA and CDR2 FQGNSA. Here the CDR3 reads CASSLIRGGGNIQYF.

The J gene is TRBJ1-1, the V gene TRBV29-1. This CDR3 has 13 residues. Germline assignment: CDR1 SQVTM and CDR2 ANQGSEA. Here the CDR3 reads CSVARELNTEAFF.

The chain employs TRBV12-3 or TRBV12-4 and TRBJ2-1; no DNA is available, so the TRBD1 call from TCRdb remains unchecked. CDR3 length: 15 amino acids. CDR3 amino acids: CASRKPGPSYNEQFF.